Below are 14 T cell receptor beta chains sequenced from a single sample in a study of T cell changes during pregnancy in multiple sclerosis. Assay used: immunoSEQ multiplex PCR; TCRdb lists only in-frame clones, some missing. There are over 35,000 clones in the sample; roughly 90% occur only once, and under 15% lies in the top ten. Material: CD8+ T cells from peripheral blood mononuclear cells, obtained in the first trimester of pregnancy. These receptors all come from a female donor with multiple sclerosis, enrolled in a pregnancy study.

This CDR3 reads CASSAPYRETQYF. The CDR3 nucleotides read TGTGCCAGCAGCGCGCCCTACCGGGAGACCCAGTACTTC. V is TRBV5-5 and J is TRBJ2-5; D unresolved. The V end was cut by 4 bases, the J end by 5 bases, with 12 bases between. CDR3 size: 13 residues. Germline V gives CDR1 SGHKS, CDR2 YYEKEE (reference sequence).

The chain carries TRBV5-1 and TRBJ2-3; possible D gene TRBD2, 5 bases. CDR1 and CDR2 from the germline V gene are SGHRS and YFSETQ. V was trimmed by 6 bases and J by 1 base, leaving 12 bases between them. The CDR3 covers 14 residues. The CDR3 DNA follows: TGCGCCAGCATGGCGGGTTGGGGCACAGATACGCAGTATTTT. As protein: CASMAGWGTDTQYF.

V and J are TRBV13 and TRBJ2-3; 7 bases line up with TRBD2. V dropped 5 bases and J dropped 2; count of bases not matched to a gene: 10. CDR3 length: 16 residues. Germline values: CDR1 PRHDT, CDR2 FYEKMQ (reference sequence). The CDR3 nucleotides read TGTGCCAGCAGCGTAAGACTAGCCCGAAACACAGATACGCAGTATTTT. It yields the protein CASSVRLARNTDTQYF.

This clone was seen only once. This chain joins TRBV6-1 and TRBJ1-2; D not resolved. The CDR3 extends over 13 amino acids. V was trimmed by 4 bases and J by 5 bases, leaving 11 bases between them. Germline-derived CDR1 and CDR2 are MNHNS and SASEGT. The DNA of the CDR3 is TGTGCCAGCAGTGCCTCGGAGCTTTATGGCTACACCTTC. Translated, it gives CASSASELYGYTF.

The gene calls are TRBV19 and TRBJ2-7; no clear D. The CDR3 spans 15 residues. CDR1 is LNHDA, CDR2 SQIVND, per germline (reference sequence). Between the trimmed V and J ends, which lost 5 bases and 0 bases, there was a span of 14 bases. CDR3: CASSPWQAGSYEQYF. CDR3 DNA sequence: TGTGCCAGTAGTCCATGGCAGGCCGGCTCCTACGAGCAGTACTTC. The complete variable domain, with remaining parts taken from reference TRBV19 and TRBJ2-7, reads DGGITQSPKYLFRKEGQNVTLSCEQNLNHDAMYWYRQDPGQGLRLIYYSQIVNDFQKGDIAEGYSVSREKKESFPLTVTSAQKNPTAFYLCASSPWQAGSYEQYFGPGTRLTVT.

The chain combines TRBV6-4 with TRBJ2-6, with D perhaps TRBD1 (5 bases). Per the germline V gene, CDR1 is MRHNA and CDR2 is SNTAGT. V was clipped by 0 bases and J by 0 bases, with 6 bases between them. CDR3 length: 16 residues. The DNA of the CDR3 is TGTGCCAGCAGTGACTCACAGGCCTCTGGGGCCAACGTCCTGACTTTC. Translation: CASSDSQASGANVLTF.

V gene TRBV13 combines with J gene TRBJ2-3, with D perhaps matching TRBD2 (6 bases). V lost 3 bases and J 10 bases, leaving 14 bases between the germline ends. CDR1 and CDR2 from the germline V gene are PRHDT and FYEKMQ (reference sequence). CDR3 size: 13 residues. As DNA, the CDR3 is TGTGCCAGCAGCTTCATAGCCAGGGAGGCGCAGTATTTT. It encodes CASSFIAREAQYF.

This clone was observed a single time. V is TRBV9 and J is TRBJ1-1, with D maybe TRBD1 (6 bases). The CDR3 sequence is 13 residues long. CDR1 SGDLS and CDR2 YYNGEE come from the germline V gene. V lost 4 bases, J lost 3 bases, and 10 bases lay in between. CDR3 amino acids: CASSLGGDTEAFF. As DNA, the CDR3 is TGTGCCAGCAGCCTAGGGGGGGACACTGAAGCTTTCTTT.

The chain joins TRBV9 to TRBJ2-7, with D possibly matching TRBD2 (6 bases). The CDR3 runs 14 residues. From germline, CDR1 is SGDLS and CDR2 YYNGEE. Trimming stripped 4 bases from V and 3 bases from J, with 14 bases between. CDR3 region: CASSPGTDFYEQYF. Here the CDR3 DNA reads TGTGCCAGCAGCCCCGGGACTGATTTCTACGAGCAGTACTTC.

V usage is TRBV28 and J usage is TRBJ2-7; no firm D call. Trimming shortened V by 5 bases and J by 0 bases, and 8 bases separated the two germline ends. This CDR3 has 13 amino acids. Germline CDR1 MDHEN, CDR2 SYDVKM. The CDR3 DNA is TGTGCCAGCAGTCGCCAGTCCTCCTACGAGCAGTACTTC. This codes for CASSRQSSYEQYF. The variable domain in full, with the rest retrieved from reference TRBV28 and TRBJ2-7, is DVKVTQSSRYLVKRTGEKVFLECVQDMDHENMFWYRQDPGLGLRLIYFSYDVKMKEKGDIPEGYSVSREKKERFSLILESASTNQTSMYLCASSRQSSYEQYFGPGTRLTVT.

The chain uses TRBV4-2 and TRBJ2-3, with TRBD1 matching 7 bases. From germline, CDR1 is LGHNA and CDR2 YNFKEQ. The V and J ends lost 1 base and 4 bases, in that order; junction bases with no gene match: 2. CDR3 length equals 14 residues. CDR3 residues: CASSQGGGADTQYF. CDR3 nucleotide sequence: TGTGCCAGCAGCCAAGGAGGGGGCGCAGATACGCAGTATTTT.

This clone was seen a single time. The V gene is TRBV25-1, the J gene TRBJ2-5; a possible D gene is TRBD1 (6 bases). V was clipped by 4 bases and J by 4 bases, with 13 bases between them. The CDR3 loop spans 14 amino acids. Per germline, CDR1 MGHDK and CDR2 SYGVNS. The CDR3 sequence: CASSVGRGRETQYF. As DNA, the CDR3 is TGTGCCAGCAGTGTGGGCAGGGGAAGAGAGACCCAGTACTTC.

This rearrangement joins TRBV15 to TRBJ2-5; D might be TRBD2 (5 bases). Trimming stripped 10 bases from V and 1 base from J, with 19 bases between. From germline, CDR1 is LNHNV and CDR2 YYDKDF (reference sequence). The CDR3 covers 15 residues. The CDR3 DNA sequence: TGTGCCATCGGCGGGCCAGAAGGAAGCCAAGAGACCCAGTACTTC. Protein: CAIGGPEGSQETQYF.

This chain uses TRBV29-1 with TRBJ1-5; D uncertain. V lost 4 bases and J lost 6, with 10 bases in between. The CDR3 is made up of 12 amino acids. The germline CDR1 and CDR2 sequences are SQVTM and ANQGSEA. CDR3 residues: CSVGGSGQPQHF. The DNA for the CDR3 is TGCAGCGTTGGCGGTTCTGGTCAGCCCCAGCATTTT.